The sequence of this T cell receptor (beta chain) was determined in a study of neurological immune-mediated disorders. The sample holds a few counts of this clonotype. Trimming took 4 bases from V and 2 from J; bases not matched to a gene: 6. CDR1 is SGHRS, CDR2 YFSETQ, per germline. CDR3 size: 15 residues. MiXCR, run by TCRdb on the 5' RACE reads, gives a single entry per CDR3 protein. The sample contains 77,000 or so distinct CDR3 sequences, around a tenth of which appear only once. Material for sequencing was PBMCs. This clonotype was sampled from a middle-aged man in good health. J is TRBJ2-3 and V is TRBV5-1, with 8 positions matching TRBD2. The CDR3 nucleotides are TGCGCCAGCAGCCCCGAAGCGGGAGCCACAGATACGCAGTATTTT. It specifies CASSPEAGATDTQYF.